The present T cell receptor (beta chain) was sequenced within a study of T-cell reconstitution after alpha-beta-depleted transplantation in children. Ten or more counts support this clonotype. The CDR3 sequence is 19 residues long. V lost 1 base to trimming and J lost 0 bases, with 20 bases between them. Germline values: CDR1 SGDLS, CDR2 YYNGEE. The TCRbeta library incorporated unique molecular identifiers. TCRdb called the PCR reads again in MiXCR, with one record for every CDR3 protein. The profile covers about 300,000 distinct CDR3 sequences, with 9.5% to 13% appearing a single time and about 8% taken by the ten largest.

The receptor was derived from a boy in the first two years of life with acute myeloid leukemia, due to receive a stem cell transplant. This chain uses TRBV9 with TRBJ2-1; D assignment may be TRBD1 or TRBD2 (6 bases each). The starting material was PBMCs, obtained before TCRalphabeta/CD19-depleted stem cell transplant. The chain's CDR3 is CASSVFMGGPTSSYNEQFF. The CDR3 nucleotides read TGTGCCAGCAGCGTATTTATGGGGGGCCCCACTAGCTCCTACAATGAGCAGTTCTTC.